These 22 T cell receptor beta chains came from one sample sequenced in a study of long-term antiretroviral therapy in people with HIV. Survey-level resolution applied to immunoSEQ assay v3.0. Only in-frame clones appear in the TCRdb table, and some are missing; sequencing was by immunoSEQ multiplex PCR. The repertoire holds over 20,000 clones, with 70% to 85% as singletons. The sample consisted of unsorted PBMCs, taken 0.1 years before starting antiretroviral therapy. The receptor source for this set is a young man with HIV.

The chain carries TRBV28 and TRBJ2-1; D is uncertain. This CDR3 is built from 15 residues. The ends were cut back, 4 bases at V and 5 bases at J, with 15 bases in the middle. In germline, CDR1 is MDHEN, CDR2 SYDVKM. As DNA, the CDR3 is TGTGCCAGCAGTTCCCCCCTGTTGACTGACAATGAGCAGTTCTTC. Its translation is CASSSPLLTDNEQFF.

This clone was found a few times. The chain's CDR3 is CASSHPPYEQYF. The CDR3 bases are TGTGCCAGCAGCCACCCTCCCTACGAGCAGTACTTC. The V call is TRBV27, the J call TRBJ2-7; D is unresolved. The CDR3 totals 12 residues. From germline, CDR1 is MNHEY and CDR2 SMNVEV (reference sequence). Trimming removed 6 bases at V and 2 bases at J, with 8 bases between.

The chain couples TRBV19 to TRBJ2-7; perhaps TRBD1 as D (6 bases). Trimming pared 9 bases from V and 0 bases from J, leaving 12 bases between. The CDR3 covers 13 residues. Germline loops: CDR1 LNHDA, CDR2 SQIVND (reference sequence). This CDR3 reads CARPDSVSYEQYF. CDR3 sequence (DNA): TGTGCCAGGCCGGACAGTGTCTCCTACGAGCAGTACTTC.

Here the CDR3 reads CASSLHPGSGAYEQYF. The CDR3 region has the DNA TGCGCCAGCAGCTTGCATCCAGGGTCCGGGGCCTACGAGCAGTACTTC. The chain employs TRBV5-1 and TRBJ2-7; D assignment may be TRBD1 or TRBD2 (5 bases each). The CDR3 sequence is 16 residues long. Germline V lookup: CDR1 SGHRS, CDR2 YFSETQ. V was cut by 1 base and J by 2 bases, with 16 bases left in between. The full variable domain, with the rest looked up from reference TRBV5-1 and TRBJ2-7, is KAGVTQTPRYLIKTRGQQVTLSCSPISGHRSVSWYQQTPGQGLQFLFEYFSETQRNKGNFPGRFSGRQFSNSRSEMNVSTLELGDSALYLCASSLHPGSGAYEQYFGPGTRLTVT.

This chain joins TRBV2 and TRBJ1-5, with a weak D call TRBD1 (5 bases). The length of the CDR3 is 14 residues. CDR1 is SNHLY, CDR2 FYNNEI, per germline. V was cut by 2 bases and J by 7 bases, with 12 bases left in between. The CDR3 DNA reads TGTGCCAGCAGTGAATGGGGGACTCGGCAGCCCCAGCATTTT. Translating gives CASSEWGTRQPQHF.

The J gene is TRBJ2-7, the V gene TRBV18; 7 bases map to TRBD1. The J segment lost 2 bases and the V segment lost 4 bases, leaving 8 bases of the junction unmatched. Germline V gene data show CDR1 as KGHSH and CDR2 as LQKENI. CDR3 size: 15 residues. In DNA form, the CDR3 reads TGTGCCAGCTCACACCGGGACAGTCTTACCTACGAGCAGTACTTC. Translating it yields CASSHRDSLTYEQYF.

The chain couples TRBV9 to TRBJ2-2; 10 bases map to TRBD1. The CDR3 runs 18 residues. Germline lookup yields CDR1 SGDLS and CDR2 YYNGEE. Germline trimming cut 4 bases from V and 4 bases from J; bases unmatched to any gene: 13. In DNA, the CDR3 is TGTGCCAGCAGCATCCGATTGACAGGGGGCGACGTCACCGGGGAGCTGTTTTTT. Protein sequence: CASSIRLTGGDVTGELFF.

This chain connects TRBV15 to TRBJ2-7; D possibly uses TRBD1 or TRBD2 (6 bases each). The V gene's germline CDR1 is LNHNV and CDR2 YYDKDF (reference sequence). Trimming cost V 5 bases and J 4 bases, with 15 bases left between them. The CDR3 runs to 14 residues. CDR3: CATSRDKGGYEQYF. In DNA form, the CDR3 reads TGTGCCACCAGCCGGGACAAGGGGGGATACGAGCAGTACTTC.

The chain has TRBV4-3 and TRBJ2-4; either TRBD1 or TRBD2 may fit D (6 bases each). Germline lookup yields CDR1 LGHNA and CDR2 YSLEER. This CDR3 is built from 19 residues. Trimming shortened V by 0 bases and J by 5 bases, and 23 bases separated the two germline ends. The CDR3 protein is CASSQELVGGRTWQNIQYF. CDR3 DNA: TGCGCCAGCAGCCAAGAATTGGTTGGGGGGCGTACATGGCAAAACATTCAGTACTTC.

The V gene is TRBV10-3, the J gene TRBJ2-7, with no clear D. Germline CDR1 and CDR2: ENHRY and SYGVKD. The CDR3 consists of 12 residues. V was trimmed by 7 bases and J by 4 bases, leaving 11 bases between them. This CDR3 is CAIMGIGYEQYF. CDR3 nucleotides: TGTGCCATCATGGGTATAGGGTACGAGCAGTACTTC.

This sequence joins TRBV30 and TRBJ2-1, with D possibly matching TRBD2 (7 bases). The CDR3 contains 15 residues. V lost 5 bases and J lost 2, with 16 bases in between. Per the germline V gene, CDR1 is GTSNPN and CDR2 is SVGIG (reference sequence). This CDR3 is CAWAIGGAAYNEQFF. For the CDR3, the DNA is TGTGCCTGGGCAATTGGGGGGGCTGCCTACAATGAGCAGTTCTTC.

The chain has TRBV30 and TRBJ2-4; 9 bases fit TRBD1. CDR1 GTSNPN and CDR2 SVGIG come from the germline V gene (reference sequence). CDR3 length equals 15 residues. V trimming: 7 bases; J trimming: 4 bases; junction bases outside the gene matches: 11. The CDR3 here is CASEVPGQGKNIQYF. The CDR3 region has the DNA TGTGCCTCGGAGGTCCCGGGACAGGGTAAAAACATTCAGTACTTC.

The chain uses TRBV6-1 and TRBJ1-2, with unresolved D. Germline CDR1 is MNHNS and CDR2 is SASEGT. The CDR3 has 13 amino acids. Trimming took off 1 base at V and 4 bases at J, with 7 bases between the two ends. The CDR3 DNA reads as TGTGCCAGCAGTGAAGGTGGAGGCTATGGCTACACCTTC. It specifies CASSEGGGYGYTF.

CDR3: CASSARTGPREETQYF. The CDR3 DNA reads TGTGCCAGCAGCGCTCGGACAGGGCCCAGGGAAGAGACCCAGTACTTC. The rearrangement joins TRBV7-9 to TRBJ2-5, with 8 bases fitting TRBD1. CDR1 is SEHNR, CDR2 FQNEAQ, per germline (reference sequence). CDR3 size: 16 residues. J was trimmed by 3 bases and V by 5 bases; bases with no gene match: 11.

V usage is TRBV2 and J usage is TRBJ1-3; 9 nucleotides agree with TRBD1. The CDR3 is 16 amino acids. Germline CDR1 reads SNHLY; CDR2 reads FYNNEI. After removal of 6 bases from V and 2 bases from J, the junction contained 8 bases not matched to a gene. CDR3 sequence reads: CASRGRTGGTGNTIYF. The CDR3 nucleotides are TGTGCCAGCAGGGGCCGTACAGGGGGCACTGGAAACACCATATATTTT.

The CDR3 loop is CASSSPGLDFTGELFF. The CDR3 DNA is TGTGCCAGCAGCTCCCCGGGACTGGACTTCACCGGGGAGCTGTTTTTT. The genes are TRBV5-4 and TRBJ2-2; TRBD2 is a possible D gene (6 bases). CDR1 is SGHNT, CDR2 YYREEE, per germline (reference sequence). CDR3 length: 16 amino acids. Trimming removed 3 bases from V and 4 bases from J, with 16 bases in between. Complete variable domain (other parts from reference TRBV5-4 and TRBJ2-2): ETGVTQSPTHLIKTRGQQVTLRCSSQSGHNTVSWYQQALGQGPQFIFQYYREEENGRGNFPPRFSGLQFPNYSSELNVNALELDDSALYLCASSSPGLDFTGELFFGEGSRLTVL.

The gene calls are TRBV4-1 and TRBJ2-1; 14 nucleotides agree with TRBD2. Trimming at V came to 1 base and at J to 9 bases, leaving 11 bases not matched to a gene. The CDR3 contains 18 residues. Germline V CDR1 and CDR2: MGHRA, YSYEKL. CDR3 sequence (DNA): TGCGCCAGCAGCCAAGTCACCCAAGGGACTAGCGGGAGAGGTGAGCAGTTCTTC. Translation gives CASSQVTQGTSGRGEQFF.

This clone came up a few times. The V call is TRBV29-1, the J call TRBJ1-2; possible D gene TRBD1, 5 bases. CDR3 length: 13 amino acids. The germline V and J ends were trimmed by 6 bases and 7 bases, with 18 bases remaining between them. CDR1 and CDR2 (germline): SQVTM, ANQGSEA. CDR3 nucleotides: TGCAGCGTAGTGACAGCTTCTTCGGGTGGCTACACCTTC. Amino acids: CSVVTASSGGYTF.

This clone has only one observation. The rearrangement joins TRBV5-4 to TRBJ2-3; TRBD2 aligns across 9 bases. This CDR3 is built from 15 residues. The ends lost 2 bases at V and 5 bases at J; junction bases unmatched: 6. Looked up from germline, CDR1 is SGHNT and CDR2 is YYREEE (reference sequence). As DNA, the CDR3 is TGTGCCAGCAGCTTCGAGCGGGAGGTTGAAGATACGCAGTATTTT. Amino acid sequence: CASSFEREVEDTQYF.

This chain links TRBV4-1 with TRBJ2-7, with TRBD1 matching over 9 bases. The CDR3 length is 14 residues. Germline loops: CDR1 MGHRA, CDR2 YSYEKL. V dropped 0 bases and J dropped 7; count of bases not matched to a gene: 4. The CDR3 DNA is TGCGCCAGCAGCCAAGAACAGGGGGCCGGGGAGCAGTACTTC. This codes for CASSQEQGAGEQYF.

CDR3 sequence (DNA): TGTGCCAGCAGCTTAGACGGGGTGGGAGCCTTGAAAAACATTCAGTACTTC. It translates to CASSLDGVGALKNIQYF. The rearrangement uses TRBV11-2 and TRBJ2-4; perhaps TRBD2 as D (5 bases). Germline values: CDR1 SGHAT, CDR2 FQNNGV. The CDR3 runs to 17 residues. Trimming pared 0 bases from V and 4 bases from J, leaving 16 bases between.

The V gene is TRBV7-9, the J gene TRBJ2-3; 10 positions match TRBD2. The CDR3 is 16 residues long. The ends lost 4 bases at V and 0 bases at J; junction bases unmatched: 4. Germline loops: CDR1 SEHNR, CDR2 FQNEAQ (reference sequence). CDR3 residues: CASSSWTSGSTDTQYF. CDR3 sequence (DNA): TGTGCCAGCAGCTCCTGGACTAGCGGAAGCACAGATACGCAGTATTTT.